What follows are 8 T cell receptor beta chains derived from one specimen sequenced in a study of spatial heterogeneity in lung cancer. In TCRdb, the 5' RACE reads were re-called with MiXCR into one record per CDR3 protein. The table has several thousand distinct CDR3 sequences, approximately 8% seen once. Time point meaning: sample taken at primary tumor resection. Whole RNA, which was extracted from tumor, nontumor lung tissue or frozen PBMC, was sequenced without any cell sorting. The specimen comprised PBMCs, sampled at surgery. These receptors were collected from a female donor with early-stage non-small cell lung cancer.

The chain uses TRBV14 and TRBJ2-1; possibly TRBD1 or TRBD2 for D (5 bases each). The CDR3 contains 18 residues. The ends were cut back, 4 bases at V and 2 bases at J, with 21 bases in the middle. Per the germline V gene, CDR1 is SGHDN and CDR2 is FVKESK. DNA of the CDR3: TGTGCCAGCAGCCGCCCCCCCGGGACGTCTCCGACCTACAATGAGCAGTTCTTC. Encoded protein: CASSRPPGTSPTYNEQFF.

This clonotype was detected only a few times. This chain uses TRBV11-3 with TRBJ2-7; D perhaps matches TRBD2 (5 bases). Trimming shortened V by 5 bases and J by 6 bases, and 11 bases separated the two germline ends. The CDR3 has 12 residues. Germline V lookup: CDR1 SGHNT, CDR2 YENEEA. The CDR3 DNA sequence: TGTGCCAGCAGCCATGGAGAGGGCGAGCAGTACTTC. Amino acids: CASSHGEGEQYF.

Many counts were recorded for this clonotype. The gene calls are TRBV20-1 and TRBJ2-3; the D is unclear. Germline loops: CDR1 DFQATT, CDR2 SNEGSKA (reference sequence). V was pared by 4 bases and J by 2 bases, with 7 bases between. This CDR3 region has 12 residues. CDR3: CSAIVYTDTQYF. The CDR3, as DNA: TGCAGTGCTATAGTCTACACAGATACGCAGTATTTT.

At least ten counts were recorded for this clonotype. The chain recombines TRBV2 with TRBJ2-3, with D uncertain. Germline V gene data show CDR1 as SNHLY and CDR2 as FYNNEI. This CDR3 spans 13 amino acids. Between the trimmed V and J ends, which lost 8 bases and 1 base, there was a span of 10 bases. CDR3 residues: CASGGVRTDTQYF. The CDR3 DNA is TGTGCCAGCGGTGGGGTCCGCACAGATACGCAGTATTTT. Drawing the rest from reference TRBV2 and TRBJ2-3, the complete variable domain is EPEVTQTPSHQVTQMGQEVILRCVPISNHLYFYWYRQILGQKVEFLVSFYNNEISEKSEIFDDQFSVERPDGSNFTLKIRSTKLEDSAMYFCASGGVRTDTQYFGPGTRLTVL.

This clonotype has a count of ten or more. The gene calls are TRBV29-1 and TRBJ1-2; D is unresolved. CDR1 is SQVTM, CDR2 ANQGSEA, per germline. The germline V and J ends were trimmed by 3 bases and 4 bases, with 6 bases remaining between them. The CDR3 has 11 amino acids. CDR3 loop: CSVEYVYGYTF. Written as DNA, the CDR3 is TGCAGCGTTGAGTACGTCTATGGCTACACCTTC.

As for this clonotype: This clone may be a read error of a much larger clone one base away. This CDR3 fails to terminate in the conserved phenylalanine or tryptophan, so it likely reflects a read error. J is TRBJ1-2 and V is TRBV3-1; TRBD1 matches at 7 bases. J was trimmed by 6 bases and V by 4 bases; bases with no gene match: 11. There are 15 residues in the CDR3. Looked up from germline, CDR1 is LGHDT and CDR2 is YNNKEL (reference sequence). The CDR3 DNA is TGTGCCAGCAGCCCTCCGGGACAGAGGGTCCATGGCTACACCCTC. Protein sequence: CASSPPGQRVHGYTL.

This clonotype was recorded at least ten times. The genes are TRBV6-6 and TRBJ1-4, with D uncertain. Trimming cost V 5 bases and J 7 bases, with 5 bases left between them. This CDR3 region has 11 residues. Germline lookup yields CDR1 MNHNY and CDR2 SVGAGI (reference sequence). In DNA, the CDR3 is TGTGCCAGCAGTAATGGTGAAAAACTGTTTTTT. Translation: CASSNGEKLFF.

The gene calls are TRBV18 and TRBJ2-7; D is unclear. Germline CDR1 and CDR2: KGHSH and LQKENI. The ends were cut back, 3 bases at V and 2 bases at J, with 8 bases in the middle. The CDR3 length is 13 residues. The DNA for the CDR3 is TGTGCCAGCTCACCCCCTGTAGCCTACGAGCAGTACTTC. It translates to CASSPPVAYEQYF.